One sample yielded the 23 T cell receptor beta chains listed below, sequenced in a study of blood T cell repertoires in COVID-19. Clones were read by immunoSEQ multiplex PCR, and TCRdb kept only the in-frame ones, dropping some. The data show about 130,000 clones, roughly nine tenths seen once. The sample comprised peripheral blood. These receptors were obtained from a woman in her seventies with COVID-19, enrolled during active disease.

The V gene is TRBV11-2, the J gene TRBJ2-7, with a possible D match to TRBD1 (5 bases). The ends were cut back, 1 base at V and 6 bases at J, with 13 bases in the middle. This CDR3 contains 14 residues. Germline CDR1 reads SGHAT; CDR2 reads FQNNGV. This CDR3 is CASSLGGRASEQYF. For the CDR3, the DNA is TGTGCCAGCAGCTTAGGCGGCAGGGCCTCCGAGCAGTACTTC.

J is TRBJ2-3 and V is TRBV6-4, with D possibly matching TRBD2 (6 bases). Looked up from germline, CDR1 is MRHNA and CDR2 is SNTAGT. V lost 3 bases to trimming and J lost 0 bases, with 7 bases between them. The CDR3 contains 14 residues. The CDR3: CASSELASTDTQYF. The CDR3 region has the DNA TGTGCCAGCAGTGAACTAGCTAGCACAGATACGCAGTATTTT.

The V and J genes are TRBV2 and TRBJ2-7; 7 bases are a match to TRBD1. Trimming at V came to 4 bases and at J to 3 bases, leaving 3 bases not matched to a gene. Germline V gene lookup returns CDR1 SNHLY and CDR2 FYNNEI. CDR3 size: 13 residues. CDR3 sequence reads: CASSVDRDYEQYF. CDR3 DNA sequence: TGTGCCAGCAGTGTCGACAGGGACTACGAGCAGTACTTC.

This sequence joins TRBV28 and TRBJ1-2; D uncertain. V lost 6 bases, J lost 0 bases, and 14 bases lay in between. The germline V gene has CDR1 MDHEN and CDR2 SYDVKM. The CDR3 contains 15 residues. The CDR3 spells CASSGGRFSNYGYTF. CDR3 sequence (DNA): TGTGCCAGCAGCGGAGGGAGGTTCTCTAACTATGGCTACACCTTC.

The J gene is TRBJ1-3, the V gene TRBV9; 11 bases are shared with TRBD1. Germline V gene data show CDR1 as SGDLS and CDR2 as YYNGEE. This CDR3 has 16 residues. Unmatched junction bases numbered 9, after V lost 6 bases and J lost 4 bases. The CDR3 protein is CASTLGTGGWGNTIYF. In DNA form, the CDR3 reads TGTGCCAGCACCTTAGGGACAGGGGGTTGGGGAAACACCATATATTTT.

This clone showed up just once. The rearrangement uses TRBV4-1 and TRBJ1-2; D remains ambiguous. Germline V lookup: CDR1 MGHRA, CDR2 YSYEKL. Trimming left V 4 bases short and J 2 bases short, with 14 bases between. The CDR3 is made up of 15 amino acids. The CDR3 reads CASSLPPGSNYGYTF. The CDR3 nucleotides read TGCGCCAGCAGCCTCCCCCCCGGGTCGAACTATGGCTACACCTTC.

V is TRBV25-1 and J is TRBJ2-7; D is possibly TRBD1 (6 bases). Trimming left V 3 bases short and J 6 bases short, with 21 bases between. CDR3 length equals 16 residues. CDR1 and CDR2 from the germline V gene are MGHDK and SYGVNS. The CDR3 is CASSESVMGAGSEQYF. CDR3 coding DNA: TGTGCCAGCAGTGAGAGTGTAATGGGGGCTGGATCCGAGCAGTACTTC.

This rearrangement joins TRBV19 to TRBJ1-5; 7 bases match TRBD1. The V segment lost 5 bases and the J segment 3 bases; nucleotides outside the gene matches: 7. The CDR3 is made up of 15 amino acids. Germline CDR1 and CDR2: LNHDA and SQIVND (reference sequence). The CDR3 sequence: CASSLMTGYNQPQHF. In nucleotides, the CDR3 is TGTGCCAGTAGTTTAATGACAGGGTACAATCAGCCCCAGCATTTT.

This chain joins TRBV11-2 and TRBJ1-1; unclear D gene. The CDR3 spans 15 residues. Germline V gene data show CDR1 as SGHAT and CDR2 as FQNNGV. Deletions cut 1 base from V and 4 bases from J, with 13 bases between. Written as DNA, the CDR3 is TGTGCCAGCAGCTTAGGATTTGGGCTGAGCACTGAAGCTTTCTTT. The encoded protein is CASSLGFGLSTEAFF.

The chain combines TRBV6-4 with TRBJ1-5; no clear D gene. Trimming removed 8 bases at V and 2 bases at J, with 13 bases between. Germline values: CDR1 MRHNA, CDR2 SNTAGT. CDR3 length: 14 amino acids. The CDR3 region is CASLMRYGNQPQHF. DNA for the CDR3: TGTGCCAGCCTTATGAGGTATGGCAATCAGCCCCAGCATTTT.

With respect to this clone: The germline gene is not matched at one end of the junction; a read error may be the cause. The chain carries TRBV2 and TRBJ1-2, with D unresolved. CDR1 is SNHLY, CDR2 FYNNEI, per germline. CDR3 length: 14 residues. CDR3: CASREGRGWAGYTF. Here the CDR3 DNA reads TGTGCCAGCAGAGAAGGACGGGGTTGGGCCGGCTACACCTTC.

J is TRBJ2-1 and V is TRBV18; the D gene is possibly TRBD1 (6 bases). CDR1 is KGHSH, CDR2 LQKENI, per germline. V lost 6 bases, J lost 3 bases, and 18 bases lay in between. CDR3 length equals 16 residues. The CDR3 DNA sequence: TGTGCCAGCTCCCCCCCCCGAGGGGGATTCTACAATGAGCAGTTCTTC. Residues: CASSPPRGGFYNEQFF.

The rearrangement joins TRBV30 to TRBJ1-6; TRBD1 matches at 9 bases. The ends lost 4 bases at V and 9 bases at J; junction bases unmatched: 1. Germline assignment: CDR1 GTSNPN and CDR2 SVGIG (reference sequence). The length of the CDR3 is 12 residues. Here the CDR3 DNA reads TGTGCCTGGACGACAGGGGGTTCACCCCTCCACTTT. It codes for CAWTTGGSPLHF.

This chain links TRBV24-1 with TRBJ2-7; 8 bases match TRBD1. With 6 bases clipped from V and 5 bases from J, the junction kept 2 bases outside the gene matches. The CDR3 is made up of 12 amino acids. Germline CDR1 reads KGHDR; CDR2 reads SFDVKD. CDR3 protein: CATSPGGHEQYF. CDR3 nucleotide sequence: TGTGCCACCAGTCCAGGGGGCCACGAGCAGTACTTC.

This chain joins TRBV4-1 and TRBJ1-5, with D perhaps matching TRBD1 (6 bases). The germline gives CDR1 MGHRA, CDR2 YSYEKL. V dropped 4 bases and J dropped 6 bases, with 19 bases sitting between them. This CDR3 has 16 residues. The CDR3 here is CASSPQVGGLSQPQHF. The CDR3 bases are TGCGCCAGCAGCCCGCAAGTCGGGGGGCTTAGTCAGCCCCAGCATTTT.

This chain joins TRBV30 and TRBJ2-3; 10 nucleotides align to TRBD2. With 0 bases clipped from V and 1 base from J, the junction kept 10 bases outside the gene matches. Germline V gives CDR1 GTSNPN, CDR2 SVGIG (reference sequence). The CDR3 sequence is 18 residues long. The CDR3 DNA is TGTGCCTGGAGTGTCACTAGCGGGGCGGCGGGCCGCACAGATACGCAGTATTTT. It encodes CAWSVTSGAAGRTDTQYF.

The V gene is TRBV28, the J gene TRBJ2-4; 8 positions match TRBD1. J gave up 0 bases and V 2 bases, and 3 bases lay outside the gene matches. CDR3 length: 16 residues. The germline V gene has CDR1 MDHEN and CDR2 SYDVKM. CDR3 coding DNA: TGTGCCAGCAGTTTAACCACAGGGGGAGCCAAAAACATTCAGTACTTC. This gives the protein CASSLTTGGAKNIQYF.

The rearrangement links TRBV2 to TRBJ2-5; D uncertain. V dropped 6 bases and J dropped 5 bases, with 10 bases sitting between them. The CDR3 totals 12 residues. Germline values: CDR1 SNHLY, CDR2 FYNNEI. CDR3 coding DNA: TGTGCCAGCAGGGTGGGCTACGAGACCCAGTACTTC. Translating gives CASRVGYETQYF.

The J gene is TRBJ1-2, the V gene TRBV6-4; TRBD1 is a possible D gene (6 bases). Germline V gene data show CDR1 as MRHNA and CDR2 as SNTAGT. Trimming shortened V by 2 bases and J by 4 bases, and 14 bases separated the two germline ends. This CDR3 comprises 15 residues. CDR3: CASSDQPGQPYGYTF. DNA of the CDR3: TGTGCCAGCAGTGACCAGCCGGGACAACCCTATGGCTACACCTTC.

The chain employs TRBV5-1 and TRBJ2-5; D remains unclear. The germline V and J ends were trimmed by 1 base and 7 bases, with 8 bases remaining between them. The CDR3 extends over 12 amino acids. Germline V lookup: CDR1 SGHRS, CDR2 YFSETQ. The DNA of the CDR3 is TGCGCCAGCAGCTTGCCCACGGGGACCCAGTACTTC. Protein product: CASSLPTGTQYF.

The gene calls are TRBV5-1 and TRBJ2-1; 8 bases agree with TRBD2. This CDR3 has 14 residues. The ends lost 6 bases at V and 5 bases at J; junction bases unmatched: 7. Germline lookup yields CDR1 SGHRS and CDR2 YFSETQ. The CDR3 coding sequence is TGCGCCAGCAAGGTTAGCGGGGTCAACAATGAGCAGTTCTTC. Its translation: CASKVSGVNNEQFF.

This clone was observed a single time. The chain joins TRBV27 to TRBJ1-2; a weak D match, TRBD1 (5 bases). This CDR3 has 13 amino acids. V was trimmed by 8 bases and J by 8 bases, leaving 18 bases between them. CDR1 MNHEY and CDR2 SMNVEV come from the germline V gene (reference sequence). For the CDR3, the DNA is TGTGCCAGCGGGCCGGCACAGGCTCGGGGCTACACCTTC. Its protein product is CASGPAQARGYTF.

V and J are TRBV5-1 and TRBJ1-1; TRBD1 agrees at 8 bases. The CDR3 runs 15 residues. Germline CDR1 SGHRS, CDR2 YFSETQ. The V and J ends lost 4 bases and 0 bases, in that order; junction bases with no gene match: 5. The CDR3 nucleotides read TGCGCCAGCAGCCGGCGGACAGGGTTGAACACTGAAGCTTTCTTT. Translated, it gives CASSRRTGLNTEAFF.